Each of the 8 T cell receptor beta chains below was sequenced from the same sample in a study of blood T cell repertoires in COVID-19. TCRdb's table, derived via immunoSEQ multiplex PCR, lists solely in-frame clones and lacks some. The repertoire consists of about 130,000 clones, with approximately 80% occurring once and the leading ten covering under 2.5%. Sequencing was done on a sample of peripheral blood. These receptors all stem from an older man with acute or convalescent COVID-19.

This rearrangement joins TRBV19 to TRBJ1-6; TRBD1 agrees at 8 bases. Germline lookup yields CDR1 LNHDA and CDR2 SQIVND (reference sequence). This CDR3 spans 14 amino acids. J lost 8 bases, V lost 5 bases, and 5 bases had no gene match. As DNA, the CDR3 is TGTGCCAGTAGTCCGGGGACAGGATATTCACCCCTCCACTTT. Residues: CASSPGTGYSPLHF.

The CDR3 DNA reads as TGTGCCAGCAGTCCCGGACAGGGGGACCAGCCCCAGCATTTT. Its translation is CASSPGQGDQPQHF. The V gene is TRBV28, the J gene TRBJ1-5; 10 nucleotides align to TRBD1. From germline, CDR1 is MDHEN and CDR2 SYDVKM. V shed 5 bases, J shed 7 bases, and the junction held 5 bases outside the gene matches. This CDR3 comprises 14 residues.

V and J are TRBV7-2 and TRBJ1-2; D is unclear. V was shortened by 4 bases and J by 5 bases, with 14 bases between the two germline ends. Germline-derived CDR1 and CDR2 are SGHTA and FQGNSA. This CDR3 has 14 residues. The CDR3 spells CASSSGLRGYGYTF. The CDR3 coding sequence is TGTGCCAGCAGCTCGGGCCTCCGAGGGTATGGCTACACCTTC.

The chain uses TRBV7-9 and TRBJ2-3; the match to TRBD2 covers 7 bases. V lost 3 bases, J lost 4 bases, and 7 bases stayed unmatched. The CDR3 runs to 15 residues. Germline loops: CDR1 SEHNR, CDR2 FQNEAQ (reference sequence). The CDR3 nucleotides are TGTGCCAGCAGCTTCCGGGGGGTAGAAGCAGATACGCAGTATTTT. Translating gives CASSFRGVEADTQYF.

This sequence joins TRBV7-9 and TRBJ1-2; a possible D gene is TRBD1 (5 bases). V dropped 5 bases and J dropped 5 bases, with 9 bases sitting between them. Per germline, CDR1 SEHNR and CDR2 FQNEAQ (reference sequence). The CDR3 extends over 12 amino acids. Here the CDR3 reads CASSPGLYGYTF. DNA for the CDR3: TGTGCCAGCAGCCCGGGACTTTATGGCTACACCTTC.

A few counts support this clone. The CDR3 DNA reads TGTGCCAGCAGCTTAAGCAGGGGGAATAATTCACCCCTCCACTTT. It is translated as CASSLSRGNNSPLHF. The V call is TRBV7-2, the J call TRBJ1-6; 7 nucleotides align to TRBD1. The CDR3 extends over 15 amino acids. V lost 2 bases to trimming and J lost 5 bases; unmatched junction nucleotides: 3. Germline V lookup: CDR1 SGHTA, CDR2 FQGNSA.

The chain couples TRBV6-5 to TRBJ1-1; weak D call: TRBD1 (5 bases). The CDR3 extends over 13 amino acids. Trimming took off 8 bases at V and 1 base at J, with 11 bases between the two ends. Germline CDR1 MNHEY, CDR2 SVGAGI. The CDR3 bases are TGTGCCAGCTTCAGGGCCAGGAACACTGAAGCTTTCTTT. Protein sequence: CASFRARNTEAFF.

The chain is built from TRBV29-1 and TRBJ1-1; TRBD1 matches at 8 bases. The trim removed 7 bases at V and 2 bases at J, leaving 6 bases unmatched. The length of the CDR3 is 13 residues. Germline V gives CDR1 SQVTM, CDR2 ANQGSEA. CDR3 in amino acids: CSAGQGLNTEAFF. The CDR3 DNA is TGCAGCGCAGGACAGGGCCTCAACACTGAAGCTTTCTTT.